This TCR beta chain derives from a study of OX40 agonist ivuxolimab in advanced cancers. For context, the study as a whole: Ivuxolimab was an agonistic, fully human IgG2 monoclonal antibody directed against OX40 (CD134), a costimulatory receptor. Intravenous ivuxolimab was administered to patients every 2 weeks at six dose levels: 0.01, 0.1, 0.3, 1.5, 3 and 10 mg/kg. Of the approximately 50 dose-escalation patients, hepatocellular carcinoma was present in around 20, melanoma in some 15, renal cell carcinoma in 9 and head and neck cancer in 9. In the dose-escalation cohort, 82.7% of patients were male, and the mean age was approximately 60 years, with a range of about 23 to 85. Patients were allowed to have had prior anti-PD-1, anti-PD-L1 or anti-CTLA-4 therapy, and approximately 40% of the dose-escalation patients had been treated with checkpoint inhibitors. Partial responses occurred in three dose-escalation patients, of whom one had hepatocellular carcinoma and two had cutaneous melanoma. The purpose of peripheral TCRbeta sequencing was to test whether ivuxolimab changed TCR sequence diversity and led to clonal T-cell expansion. The monotherapy dose-escalation portion (N ≈ 57 patients) of the phase I ivuxolimab trial is reported in the paper.

The CDR3 covers 15 residues, taking in both the cysteine and the phenylalanine. This entry keeps only the CDR3 DNA: 45 bases, framed from base 1. The germline V gene gives CDR1 as SGHTA and CDR2 as FQGNSA. Deletion took 3 bases off V and 4 bases off J, with a span of 15 bases between the germline ends. What the authors observed across the whole study: After ivuxolimab, more expanded clones were found on average in CD8+ T cells than in CD4+ T cells. At doses of 0.1 to 3.0 mg/kg, clonal expansion of both CD4+ and CD8+ T cells in blood was seen between baseline and week 6. The antigen specificity of the peripheral T cells that underwent clonal expansion was not determined. In partial responders in the 0.1-3.0 mg/kg groups, normalized peripheral clonal expansion was found to be among the lowest, especially among CD8+ T cells. Low levels of normalized T-cell clonal expansion were also seen in some patients who did not respond.

The trial excluded patients who had a history of autoimmune disease or who were on systemic immunosuppression. In every dose cohort, peripheral blood was drawn for TCR sequencing at baseline, cycle 4 day 1, and cycle 7 day 1. The samples were taken from a phase I, first-in-human, multicenter, open-label dose-escalation trial of ivuxolimab. Adults with locally advanced or metastatic melanoma, renal cell, hepatocellular, or head and neck squamous cell carcinoma were enrolled in the trial. CD4+ and CD8+ T cells were sorted separately from peripheral blood before TCR sequencing. To sequence the TCRbeta CDR3 region, genomic DNA was isolated from the sorted cells. The immunoSEQ Assay was used to sequence the TCRbeta CDR3 regions. TCRdb took this table from immuneACCESS and kept in-frame rearrangements with V and J called. Such tables lack part of the clones; where checked against another copy, unresolved V genes explain under half of the gap, and the rest is unexplained. The sample table shows about 100,000 clones, and 91% are seen once. The biggest ten clones account for about 0.49% of the sample.

In regard to this clone: This clone's antigen is unknown. No base quality information exists; no much larger clone differs at one position.

This receptor was obtained from an adult with an advanced solid tumor such as melanoma, head and neck, liver or kidney cancer. The chain couples TRBV7-2 to TRBJ2-5; the D segment might be TRBD1 or TRBD2, since each matches 5 bases. This specimen consisted of CD4+ or CD8+ T cells sorted from blood, obtained in a trial of the OX40 agonist ivuxolimab. Read as DNA, the sequence is TGTGCCAGCAGCTTGAAACTTGGGGGTGGAGAGACCCAGTACTTC. Its protein is CASSLKLGGGETQYF.